This T cell receptor beta chain comes out of a study of T cell clonotyping in hematopoietic cell transplantation. The CDR3 loop spans 12 amino acids. Looked up from germline, CDR1 is SGDLS and CDR2 is YYNGEE. V lost 4 bases to trimming and J lost 2 bases, with 6 bases between them. Points from the study as a whole: Broader posttransplant TCR repertoire diversity was predicted by graft donor and pretransplant recipient Inverse Simpson Index values. After transplant, recipient diversity fell while pathologically expanded clonotypes grew through day 180.

Samples: about 28 days before transplant, then days 30, 100 and 180 after. Data came from immunoSEQ multiplex PCR; TCRdb stores just in-frame clones and leaves some out. The data show approximately 7,000 clones, with 37% seen just once and 19% held by the top ten. About this clone: Its target is unknown.

The receptor comes from a female patient aged 60 to 70 who had an allogeneic stem cell transplant, so the T cells may come from the graft donor. Some clones in this sample may be carry-over from other donors' samples. This specimen was peripheral blood mononuclear cells, taken 30 days after allogeneic stem cell transplant. The genes are TRBV9 and TRBJ1-2, with D tentatively TRBD1 (5 bases). This CDR3 reads CASSWDNYGYTF. In nucleotides, the CDR3 is TGTGCCAGCAGCTGGGACAACTATGGCTACACCTTC.